This T cell receptor (beta chain) was captured by sequencing in a study of blood T cell repertoires in COVID-19. The CDR3 is made up of 16 amino acids. Trimming took 0 bases from V and 4 from J; bases not matched to a gene: 6. Looked up from germline, CDR1 is LGHDT and CDR2 is YNNKEL (reference sequence). In the original workflow: Amplification of reference gene primers provided the estimated nucleated cell counts. Clones were sequenced by immunoSEQ multiplex PCR, and TCRdb holds only the in-frame ones, with some missing. The V and J calls and clone size come from that table; D and trimming were worked out from the DNA. The repertoire has about 140,000 clones, more than 65% of them found once; the top ten carry approximately 3.9%.

Source material: peripheral blood. The rearrangement joins TRBV3-1 (or the pseudogene TRBV3-2) to TRBJ2-7; TRBD2 aligns across 10 bases. The receptor was derived from an older woman with acute or convalescent COVID-19. CDR3 sequence reads: CASSQEASGSFYEQYF. The CDR3, as DNA: TGTGCCAGCAGCCAAGAGGCTAGCGGGAGTTTTTACGAGCAGTACTTC.